The clone carrying this TCR beta chain has a handful of counts. The antigen remains unidentified. The entry originates in a study of response to subunit inactivated influenza vaccine. General study findings and limits: Authors proposed each seasonal influenza vaccination draws in few new T cells.

A single record per CDR3 protein comes from TCRdb applying MiXCR to the RT-PCR reads. The data hold about 500,000 distinct CDR3 sequences, with over 10% observed a single time. The germline V gene has CDR1 LGHDT and CDR2 YNNKEL (reference sequence). The CDR3 loop spans 14 amino acids. Trimming shortened V by 4 bases and J by 1 base, and 9 bases separated the two germline ends. The origin of this receptor is a man aged 45-65 years who received an inactivated influenza vaccine. The specimen comprised PBMCs from blood, sampled roughly 47 days after vaccination. The J gene is TRBJ2-3, the V gene TRBV3-1; D is perhaps TRBD2 (6 bases). The CDR3 loop reads CASSRPSGTDTQYF. The CDR3 coding sequence is TGTGCCAGCAGCCGGCCTAGCGGCACAGATACGCAGTATTTT.